The 30 T cell receptor beta chains below come from one sample, sequenced in a study of shared clonotypes between healthy human individuals (dated by TCRdb to the early 2020s). The library was produced with the immunoSEQ multiplex PCR assay. Here the immuneACCESS table is served through TCRdb, limited to in-frame sequences with V and J called. Missing clones are a known gap in these copies; in checked studies unresolved V genes cover under half, and the rest lacks a known reason. The sample includes 980,000 or so clones, with around three quarters observed a single time. The top ten clones comprise 1.5% of the sample. The sequencing sample was made of memory CD4+ T cells sorted from blood. This specimen's cell subset or site label, interpreted: CD45RA-negative fraction. The source is a man between 18 and 35 years old in good health.

This chain links TRBV7-8 with TRBJ1-3, with 8 nucleotides matching TRBD1. The length of the CDR3 is 14 residues. Trimming removed 8 bases from V and 2 bases from J; junction bases left unmatched: 5. Germline CDR1 SGHVS, CDR2 FQNEAQ. This CDR3 reads CASRPQGAGNTIYF. CDR3 DNA sequence: TGTGCCAGCCGACCACAGGGGGCTGGAAACACCATATATTTT.

This clone was seen once. J is TRBJ2-3 and V is TRBV28; 16 positions match TRBD2. This CDR3 comprises 15 residues. V shed 5 bases and J 8 bases; nucleotides not matched to a gene: 4. Germline lookup yields CDR1 MDHEN and CDR2 SYDVKM. This CDR3 is CASSLGTSGRGTQYF. The CDR3 DNA reads TGTGCCAGCAGTCTTGGGACTAGCGGGAGGGGTACGCAGTATTTT.

V is TRBV30 and J is TRBJ2-7; 7 bases align to TRBD1. Germline-derived CDR1 and CDR2 are GTSNPN and SVGIG (reference sequence). The CDR3 spans 14 residues. V was clipped by 2 bases and J by 2 bases; unmatched bases: 6. CDR3 DNA sequence: TGTGCCTGGAGTTGGGGACAGAGTACCTACGAGCAGTACTTC. It codes for CAWSWGQSTYEQYF.

The sample holds one count of this clone. This specimen includes other DNA sequences encoding the same CDR3. The chain links TRBV5-5 to TRBJ1-2; D is uncertain. Between the trimmed V and J ends, which lost 1 base and 4 bases, there was a span of 11 bases. This CDR3 contains 14 residues. CDR1 and CDR2 (germline): SGHKS, YYEKEE (reference sequence). CDR3 amino acids: CASSLSPGSYGYTF. The CDR3 DNA is TGTGCCAGCAGCTTGAGTCCGGGGAGCTATGGCTACACCTTC.

The chain combines TRBV19 with TRBJ2-3, with D hard to call. Germline assignment: CDR1 LNHDA and CDR2 SQIVND (reference sequence). V was trimmed by 5 bases and J by 2 bases, leaving 2 bases between them. The CDR3 spans 11 residues. The CDR3 DNA reads TGTGCCAGTAGTGACACAGATACGCAGTATTTT. Its translation: CASSDTDTQYF.

The rearrangement links TRBV5-6 to TRBJ1-2; a possible D gene is TRBD1 (5 bases). V was clipped by 7 bases and J by 0 bases, with 16 bases between them. The CDR3 is 15 residues long. The germline gives CDR1 SGHDT, CDR2 YYEEEE. The CDR3 DNA sequence: TGTGCCAGCCGACCGCGAGGGACCCCTAACTATGGCTACACCTTC. Protein sequence: CASRPRGTPNYGYTF.

The chain uses TRBV5-4 and TRBJ2-1; TRBD1 is a possible D gene (5 bases). CDR1 SGHNT and CDR2 YYREEE come from the germline V gene (reference sequence). V was cut by 4 bases and J by 0 bases, with 11 bases left in between. The CDR3 extends over 15 amino acids. The CDR3 coding sequence is TGTGCCAGCAGCGCCCGACAGAACTCCTACAATGAGCAGTTCTTC. Protein: CASSARQNSYNEQFF.

In nucleotides, the CDR3 is TGTGCCAGCGGGTGGGAGGGACATGGAAACACCATATATTTT. Protein product: CASGWEGHGNTIYF. The V gene is TRBV2, the J gene TRBJ1-3; D may be TRBD1 (6 bases). Trimming stripped 8 bases from V and 3 bases from J, with 14 bases between. The CDR3 covers 14 residues. The germline gives CDR1 SNHLY, CDR2 FYNNEI. The variable domain in full, with the rest retrieved from reference TRBV2 and TRBJ1-3, is EPEVTQTPSHQVTQMGQEVILRCVPISNHLYFYWYRQILGQKVEFLVSFYNNEISEKSEIFDDQFSVERPDGSNFTLKIRSTKLEDSAMYFCASGWEGHGNTIYFGEGSWLTVV.

The V call is TRBV27, the J call TRBJ2-1; D call uncertain. This CDR3 comprises 12 residues. V was shortened by 2 bases and J by 8 bases, with 7 bases between the two germline ends. Germline values: CDR1 MNHEY, CDR2 SMNVEV (reference sequence). The CDR3 loop is CASSLDGYEQFF. Here the CDR3 DNA reads TGTGCCAGCAGTTTAGACGGGTATGAGCAGTTCTTC.

V is TRBV28 and J is TRBJ1-2; unclear D gene. The CDR3 is 11 residues long. The V end lost 8 bases, the J end lost 6 bases, and 10 bases lay between the germline ends. The germline CDR1 and CDR2 sequences are MDHEN and SYDVKM. The CDR3 region is CASGPLHGYTF. The DNA of the CDR3 is TGTGCCAGCGGCCCTCTCCATGGCTACACCTTC.

Here the CDR3 reads CASTRTGKETQYF. The CDR3 DNA reads TGCGCCAGCACCCGGACAGGCAAAGAGACCCAGTACTTC. This chain links TRBV5-1 with TRBJ2-5; TRBD1 aligns across 7 bases. The V gene's germline CDR1 is SGHRS and CDR2 YFSETQ. V lost 6 bases, J lost 3 bases, and 5 bases stayed unmatched. This CDR3 has 13 residues.

The chain carries TRBV15 and TRBJ1-3; D is unclear. V was cut by 1 base and J by 0 bases, with 7 bases left in between. CDR3 length equals 15 residues. Germline CDR1 and CDR2: LNHNV and YYDKDF (reference sequence). In DNA, the CDR3 is TGTGCCACCAGCAGAGGCGGGAACTCTGGAAACACCATATATTTT. Translating gives CATSRGGNSGNTIYF.

This sequence joins TRBV11-3 and TRBJ2-2; TRBD2 matches at 8 bases. From germline, CDR1 is SGHNT and CDR2 YENEEA. The junction had 2 bases not matched to a gene; V was cut back by 4 bases and J by 4 bases. The CDR3 sequence is 14 residues long. The CDR3 reads CASSSGLVTGELFF. The CDR3 region has the DNA TGTGCCAGCAGCTCGGGACTAGTCACCGGGGAGCTGTTTTTT.

The chain combines TRBV5-1 with TRBJ2-3; D perhaps matches TRBD1 (6 bases). V lost 0 bases and J 7 bases, leaving 15 bases between the germline ends. Looked up from germline, CDR1 is SGHRS and CDR2 is YFSETQ. The CDR3 totals 15 residues. In DNA, the CDR3 is TGCGCCAGCAGCTTGGGGGCAGGGGATTTGAATACGCAGTATTTT. Protein: CASSLGAGDLNTQYF.

The chain employs TRBV7-2 and TRBJ2-1; TRBD2 matches at 9 bases. Germline V gives CDR1 SGHTA, CDR2 FQGNSA. This CDR3 is 16 amino acids long. The ends lost 1 base at V and 4 bases at J; junction bases unmatched: 5. CDR3 loop: CASSLGLAATYNEQFF. CDR3 nucleotides: TGTGCCAGCAGCTTAGGACTAGCGGCTACGTACAATGAGCAGTTCTTC.

The rearrangement links TRBV7-2 to TRBJ1-2; TRBD1 is a possible D gene (5 bases). The CDR3 length is 15 residues. Deletions cut 1 base from V and 7 bases from J, with 16 bases between. Per the germline V gene, CDR1 is SGHTA and CDR2 is FQGNSA. The CDR3 DNA reads as TGTGCCAGCAGCTTAGGAGGCAGGGAAAGTAGTGGCTACACCTTC. Its protein is CASSLGGRESSGYTF.

This chain joins TRBV6-5 and TRBJ2-2, with 7 bases aligning to TRBD1. V shed 6 bases and J 0 bases; nucleotides not matched to a gene: 4. The CDR3 runs to 15 residues. From germline, CDR1 is MNHEY and CDR2 SVGAGI. The CDR3 loop is CASRRDRANTGELFF. As DNA, the CDR3 is TGTGCCAGCAGACGTGACAGGGCGAACACCGGGGAGCTGTTTTTT.

The table lists this clone with a few counts. The chain has TRBV5-8 and TRBJ1-5; D unresolved. Per the germline V gene, CDR1 is SGHTS and CDR2 is YDEGEE. V was trimmed by 5 bases and J by 0 bases, leaving 9 bases between them. This CDR3 has 14 amino acids. CDR3: CASSRGNSNQPQHF. CDR3 coding DNA: TGTGCCAGCAGTAGAGGGAATAGCAATCAGCCCCAGCATTTT.

In its sample, this clone was seen once. V gene TRBV6-6 combines with J gene TRBJ2-7; 7 bases fit TRBD2. The trim removed 6 bases at V and 2 bases at J, leaving 7 bases unmatched. The CDR3 extends over 14 amino acids. The germline V gene encodes CDR1 MNHNY and CDR2 SVGAGI (reference sequence). This chain's CDR3 is CASRQLALAYEQYF. In nucleotides, the CDR3 is TGTGCCAGCAGGCAACTAGCGTTGGCCTACGAGCAGTACTTC.

The V and J genes are TRBV18 and TRBJ2-7; weak D call: TRBD1 (5 bases). With 3 bases removed from V and 2 bases from J, the gap between germline ends came to 8 bases. This CDR3 has 13 residues. From germline, CDR1 is KGHSH and CDR2 LQKENI. CDR3: CASSPDTTYEQYF. Written as DNA, the CDR3 is TGTGCCAGCTCACCGGACACTACCTACGAGCAGTACTTC.

In its sample, this clone was seen once. Compared with germline, one end of the junction differs, possibly owing to a read error. The J gene is TRBJ2-3, the V gene TRBV7-7, with TRBD1 as a possible D gene (5 bases). The germline V gene encodes CDR1 SSHAT and CDR2 FNYEAQ (reference sequence). This CDR3 region has 14 residues. CDR3 region: CASSLRVGTDTQYF. CDR3 in DNA: TGTGCTAGCAGCCTCAGGGTAGGCACAGATACGCAGTATTTT. The full variable domain, rest sourced from reference TRBV7-7 and TRBJ2-3, is GAGVSQSPRYKVTKRGQDVTLRCDPISSHATLYWYQQALGQGPEFLTYFNYEAQPDKSGLPSDRFSAERPEGSISTLTIQRTEQRDSAMYRCASSLRVGTDTQYFGPGTRLTVL.

The J gene is TRBJ1-2, the V gene TRBV9, with D possibly matching TRBD1 (6 bases). The CDR3 has 13 amino acids. V lost 0 bases and J lost 5, with 8 bases in between. Germline CDR1 and CDR2: SGDLS and YYNGEE. The CDR3 DNA sequence: TGTGCCAGCAGCGTAGGGGACACGTATGGCTACACCTTC. It is translated as CASSVGDTYGYTF.

The chain couples TRBV5-1 to TRBJ2-2; unclear D gene. CDR1 SGHRS and CDR2 YFSETQ come from the germline V gene. The CDR3 spans 12 residues. Trimming left V 1 base short and J 9 bases short, with 7 bases between. The CDR3 spells CASSLWARELFF. CDR3 nucleotides: TGCGCCAGCAGCTTGTGGGCGAGGGAGCTGTTTTTT.

The V call is TRBV5-6, the J call TRBJ2-1; D not resolved. This CDR3 contains 14 residues. V dropped 3 bases and J dropped 2 bases, with 9 bases sitting between them. Germline CDR1 is SGHDT and CDR2 is YYEEEE. The CDR3: CASSSTIPYNEQFF. CDR3 sequence (DNA): TGTGCCAGCAGCTCGACCATCCCCTACAATGAGCAGTTCTTC. The whole variable domain, remainder taken from reference TRBV5-6 and TRBJ2-1, is DAGVTQSPTHLIKTRGQQVTLRCSPKSGHDTVSWYQQALGQGPQFIFQYYEEEERQRGNFPDRFSGHQFPNYSSELNVNALLLGDSALYLCASSSTIPYNEQFFGPGTRLTVL.

As regards this clone: The sample has other DNA sequences that encode this CDR3 too. This rearrangement joins TRBV7-2 to TRBJ2-3; 7 nucleotides line up with TRBD2. This CDR3 spans 15 amino acids. Germline V gene data show CDR1 as SGHTA and CDR2 as FQGNSA. The ends lost 1 base at V and 2 bases at J; junction bases unmatched: 3. CDR3 amino acids: CASSLVAGVTDTQYF. The DNA for the CDR3 is TGTGCCAGCAGCTTAGTTGCGGGGGTCACAGATACGCAGTATTTT. Variable domain in full (rest from reference TRBV7-2 and TRBJ2-3): GAGVSQSPSNKVTEKGKDVELRCDPISGHTALYWYRQSLGQGLEFLIYFQGNSAPDKSGLPSDRFSAERTGGSVSTLTIQRTQQEDSAVYLCASSLVAGVTDTQYFGPGTRLTVL.

V gene TRBV10-1 combines with J gene TRBJ2-1; 9 positions agree with TRBD2. Looked up from germline, CDR1 is WNHNN and CDR2 is SYGVQD (reference sequence). The ends lost 3 bases at V and 6 bases at J; junction bases unmatched: 6. The CDR3 runs 15 residues. The DNA of the CDR3 is TGCGCCAGCAGTGATACGGGACTAGCTACCAATGAGCAGTTCTTC. Amino acids: CASSDTGLATNEQFF.

The chain couples TRBV5-1 to TRBJ1-2, with 11 bases aligning to TRBD1. V dropped 4 bases and J dropped 7; count of bases not matched to a gene: 3. The CDR3 sequence is 13 residues long. Germline values: CDR1 SGHRS, CDR2 YFSETQ. CDR3 nucleotide sequence: TGCGCCAGCAGCGGACAGGGGGCAGGTGGCTACACCTTC. This gives the protein CASSGQGAGGYTF.

On this clone itself: A read error may be the cause here, since a much bigger clone is one base away. The same CDR3 is also encoded by other DNA sequences in this sample. The V and J genes are TRBV6-1 and TRBJ1-5; unclear D gene. Per the germline V gene, CDR1 is MNHNS and CDR2 is SASEGT. V gave up 8 bases and J gave up 0 bases, with 5 bases separating them. The CDR3 length is 12 residues. CDR3 in amino acids: CASRDSNQPQHF. CDR3 nucleotide sequence: TGTGCCAGCCGGGATAGCAATCAGCCCCAGCATTTT.

This clone has a single count. The CDR3 nucleotides read TGTGCCAGCAGCTTTGACAGCTATGGCTACACCTTC. Translation gives CASSFDSYGYTF. This chain uses TRBV5-4 with TRBJ1-2; weak D call: TRBD1 (5 bases). Germline loops: CDR1 SGHNT, CDR2 YYREEE (reference sequence). The ends were cut back, 2 bases at V and 4 bases at J, with 6 bases in the middle. This CDR3 comprises 12 residues.

This clone appeared a few times. The genes are TRBV5-1 and TRBJ2-3, with 8 nucleotides matching TRBD1. The ends lost 2 bases at V and 3 bases at J; junction bases unmatched: 8. CDR3 size: 16 residues. Germline values: CDR1 SGHRS, CDR2 YFSETQ. The CDR3 DNA reads TGCGCCAGCAGCTTCGTGTCAGGGGGCCGTACAGATACGCAGTATTTT. Translation: CASSFVSGGRTDTQYF.